This T cell receptor (beta chain) was recovered during a study of cytomegalovirus exposure and HLA in healthy donors. About the study: Earlier results showed 90 million to 130 million unique TCR beta sequences derived from approximately 170 million T cells.

PCR primers comprised 60 Vbeta and 13 Jbeta primers. Profiled with immunoSEQ multiplex PCR; TCRdb holds only in-frame clones, not every one. The sample includes 85,000 to 100,000 clones, about four fifths of them seen just once. CDR3 length equals 15 residues. Per germline, CDR1 MNHEY and CDR2 SVGAGI. V gave up 0 bases and J gave up 4 bases, with 12 bases separating them. Input material: PBMCs. The receptor was isolated from a female donor in good health and CMV-seropositive. V is TRBV6-5 and J is TRBJ1-2; D is possibly TRBD1 (5 bases). CDR3 amino acids: CASSYSAGCFYGYTF. For the CDR3, the DNA is TGTGCCAGCAGTTACTCGGCAGGGTGCTTCTATGGCTACACCTTC.